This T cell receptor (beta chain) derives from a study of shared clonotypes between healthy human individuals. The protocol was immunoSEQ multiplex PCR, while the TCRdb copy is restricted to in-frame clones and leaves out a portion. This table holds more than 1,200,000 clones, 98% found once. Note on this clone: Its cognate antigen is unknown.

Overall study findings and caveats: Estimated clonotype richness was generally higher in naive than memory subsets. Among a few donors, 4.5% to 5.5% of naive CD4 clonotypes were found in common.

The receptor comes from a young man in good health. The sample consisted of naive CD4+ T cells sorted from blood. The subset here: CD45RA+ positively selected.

The DNA of the CDR3 is TGTGCCACCCTAAACGGGTCCCAAGAGACCCAGTACTTC. Amino acid sequence: CATLNGSQETQYF. The rearrangement links TRBV18 to TRBJ2-5; D not resolved. V was shortened by 10 bases and J by 1 base, with 13 bases between the two germline ends. Germline V gene sequence: CDR1 KGHSH, CDR2 LQKENI. The CDR3 totals 13 residues.